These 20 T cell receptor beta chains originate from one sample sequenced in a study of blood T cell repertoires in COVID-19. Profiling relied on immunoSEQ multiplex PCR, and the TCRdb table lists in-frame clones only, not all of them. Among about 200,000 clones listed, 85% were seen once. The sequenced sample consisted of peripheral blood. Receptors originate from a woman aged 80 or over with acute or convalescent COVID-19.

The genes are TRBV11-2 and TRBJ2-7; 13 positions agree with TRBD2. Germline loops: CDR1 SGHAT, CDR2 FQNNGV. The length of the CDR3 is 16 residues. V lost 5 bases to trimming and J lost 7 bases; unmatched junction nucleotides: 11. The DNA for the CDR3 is TGTGCCAGCAGCACTGTACTAGCGGGAGGGCCGGGGGAGCAGTACTTC. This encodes CASSTVLAGGPGEQYF.

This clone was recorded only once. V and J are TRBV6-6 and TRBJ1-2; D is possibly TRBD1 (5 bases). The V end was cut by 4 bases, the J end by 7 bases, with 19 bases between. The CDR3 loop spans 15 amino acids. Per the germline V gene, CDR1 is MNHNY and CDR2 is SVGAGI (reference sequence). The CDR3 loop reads CASSSPRQGLFGYTF. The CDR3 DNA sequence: TGTGCCAGCAGTTCCCCACGGCAGGGACTATTTGGCTACACCTTC.

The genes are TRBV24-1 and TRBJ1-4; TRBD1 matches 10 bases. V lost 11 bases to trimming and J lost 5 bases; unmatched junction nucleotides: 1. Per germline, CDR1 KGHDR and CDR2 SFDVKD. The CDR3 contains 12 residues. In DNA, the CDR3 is TGTGCCATGACAGGGGGCAATGAAAAACTGTTTTTT. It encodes CAMTGGNEKLFF.

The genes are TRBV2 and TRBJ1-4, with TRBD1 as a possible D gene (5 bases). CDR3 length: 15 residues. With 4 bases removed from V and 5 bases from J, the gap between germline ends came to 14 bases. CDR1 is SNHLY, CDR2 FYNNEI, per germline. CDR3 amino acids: CASSAQGLLNEKLFF. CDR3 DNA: TGTGCCAGCAGTGCCCAGGGCCTCCTCAATGAAAAACTGTTTTTT.

Here the CDR3 DNA reads TGTGCCAGCAATGGGGACAGATCCTACGAGCAGTACTTC. Its translation is CASNGDRSYEQYF. The rearrangement joins TRBV2 to TRBJ2-7; 7 positions agree with TRBD1. Trimming at V came to 7 bases and at J to 1 base, leaving 4 bases not matched to a gene. Germline-derived CDR1 and CDR2 are SNHLY and FYNNEI. The CDR3 covers 13 residues.

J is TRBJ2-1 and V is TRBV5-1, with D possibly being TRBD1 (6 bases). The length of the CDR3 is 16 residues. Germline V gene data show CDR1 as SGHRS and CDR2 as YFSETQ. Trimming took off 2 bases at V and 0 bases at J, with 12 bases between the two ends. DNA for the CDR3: TGCGCCAGCAGCTTAGAGGGACATTACTCCTACAATGAGCAGTTCTTC. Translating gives CASSLEGHYSYNEQFF.

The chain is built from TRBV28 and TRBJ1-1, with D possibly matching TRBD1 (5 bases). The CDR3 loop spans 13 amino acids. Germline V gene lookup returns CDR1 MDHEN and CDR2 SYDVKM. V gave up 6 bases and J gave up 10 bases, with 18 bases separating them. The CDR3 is CASSPSAGRSAFF. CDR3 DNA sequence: TGTGCCAGCAGCCCGTCGGCAGGGCGATCAGCTTTCTTT.

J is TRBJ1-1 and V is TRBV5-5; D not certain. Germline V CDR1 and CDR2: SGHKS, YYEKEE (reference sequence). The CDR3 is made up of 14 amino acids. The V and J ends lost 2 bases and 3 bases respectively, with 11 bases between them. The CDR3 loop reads CASSFITSYTEAFF. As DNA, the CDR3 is TGTGCCAGCAGCTTCATTACGAGTTACACTGAAGCTTTCTTT.

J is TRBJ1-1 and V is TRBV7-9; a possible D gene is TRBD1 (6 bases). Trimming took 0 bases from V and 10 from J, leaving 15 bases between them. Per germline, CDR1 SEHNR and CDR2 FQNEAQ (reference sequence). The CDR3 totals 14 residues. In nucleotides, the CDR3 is TGTGCCAGCAGCTTAGCCGCAGGGGATGGTGTAGCTTTCTTT. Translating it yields CASSLAAGDGVAFF.

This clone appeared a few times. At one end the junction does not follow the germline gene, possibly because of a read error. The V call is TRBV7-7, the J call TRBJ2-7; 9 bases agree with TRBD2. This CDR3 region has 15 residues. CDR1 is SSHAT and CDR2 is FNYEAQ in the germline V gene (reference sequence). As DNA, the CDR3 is TGTGCTAGCAGCTTAGCGGCTAGCGGGATCTACGAGCAGTACTTC. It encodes CASSLAASGIYEQYF.

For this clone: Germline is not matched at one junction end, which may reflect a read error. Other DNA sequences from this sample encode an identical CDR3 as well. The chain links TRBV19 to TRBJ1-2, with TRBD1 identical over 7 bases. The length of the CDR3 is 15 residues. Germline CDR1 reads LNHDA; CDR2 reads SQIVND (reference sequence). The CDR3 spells CASSRLGGLIYGYTF. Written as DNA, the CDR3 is TGTGCCAGTAGCAGGCTAGGGGGCTTAATCTATGGTTACACCTTC.

The CDR3 sequence is CASSPRQGTMNTEAFF. CDR3 nucleotide sequence: TGCGCCAGCAGCCCCCGACAGGGTACAATGAACACTGAAGCTTTCTTT. This sequence joins TRBV5-1 and TRBJ1-1; 7 bases map to TRBD1. Germline V CDR1 and CDR2: SGHRS, YFSETQ. With 4 bases clipped from V and 0 bases from J, the junction kept 9 bases outside the gene matches. The CDR3 totals 16 residues.

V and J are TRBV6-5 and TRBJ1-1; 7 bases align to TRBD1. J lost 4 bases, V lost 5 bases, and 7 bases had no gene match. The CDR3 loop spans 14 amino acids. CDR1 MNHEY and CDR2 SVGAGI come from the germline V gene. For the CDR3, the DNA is TGTGCCAGCAGTCTGGACAGGTTAAGCACTGAAGCTTTCTTT. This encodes CASSLDRLSTEAFF.

The CDR3 reads CASSGGQINQPQHF. DNA for the CDR3: TGCGCCAGCAGCGGCGGACAGATCAATCAGCCCCAGCATTTT. J is TRBJ1-5 and V is TRBV5-1; perhaps TRBD1 as D (6 bases). Trimming took 4 bases from V and 3 from J, leaving 11 bases between them. This CDR3 is 14 amino acids long. In germline, CDR1 is SGHRS, CDR2 YFSETQ.

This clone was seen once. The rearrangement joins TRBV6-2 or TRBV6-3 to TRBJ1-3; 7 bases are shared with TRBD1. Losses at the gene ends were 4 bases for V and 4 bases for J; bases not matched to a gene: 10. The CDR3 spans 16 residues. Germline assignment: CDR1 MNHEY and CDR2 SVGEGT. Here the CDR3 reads CASSWGQFSDGNTIYF. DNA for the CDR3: TGTGCCAGCAGTTGGGGACAGTTCTCTGACGGAAACACCATATATTTT.

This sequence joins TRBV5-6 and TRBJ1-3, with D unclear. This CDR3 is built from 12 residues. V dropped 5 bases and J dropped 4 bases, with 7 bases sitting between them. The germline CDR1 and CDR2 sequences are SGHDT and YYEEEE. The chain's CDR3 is CASSFRGNTIYF. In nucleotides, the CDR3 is TGTGCCAGCAGTTTCCGGGGAAACACCATATATTTT.

The CDR3 here is CATSTPSLTGTDTQYF. The CDR3 coding sequence is TGTGCCACCAGCACTCCTAGCTTAACGGGCACAGATACGCAGTATTTT. This chain uses TRBV15 with TRBJ2-3; D is possibly TRBD2 (5 bases). This CDR3 region has 16 residues. Germline values: CDR1 LNHNV, CDR2 YYDKDF (reference sequence). V was pared by 4 bases and J by 1 base, with 15 bases between.

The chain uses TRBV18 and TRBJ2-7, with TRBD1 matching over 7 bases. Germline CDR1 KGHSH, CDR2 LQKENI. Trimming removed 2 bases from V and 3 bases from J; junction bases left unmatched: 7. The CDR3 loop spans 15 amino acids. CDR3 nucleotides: TGTGCCAGCTCACCATCGACAGGGTTTGTCTACGAGCAGTACTTC. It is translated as CASSPSTGFVYEQYF.

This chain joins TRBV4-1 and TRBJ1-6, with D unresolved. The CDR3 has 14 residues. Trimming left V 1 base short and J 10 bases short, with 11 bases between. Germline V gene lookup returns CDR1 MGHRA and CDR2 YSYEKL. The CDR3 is CASSQGEGRSPLHF. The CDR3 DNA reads TGCGCCAGCAGCCAAGGGGAGGGTAGATCACCCCTCCACTTT.

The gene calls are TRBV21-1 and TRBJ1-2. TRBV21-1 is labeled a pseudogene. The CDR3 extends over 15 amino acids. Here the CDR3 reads CASSKRYRGFVGYTF. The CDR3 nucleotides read TGTGCCAGCAGCAAACGATATCGGGGTTTCGTCGGCTACACCTTC.